This is a list of T cell receptor beta chains from one sample in a study of blood T cell repertoires in COVID-19. The method was immunoSEQ multiplex PCR; TCRdb's version includes in-frame clones alone and lacks a portion of them. Of around 210,000 clones in the sample, 65% to 90% were seen once. The sequencing input was peripheral blood. All receptors come from a human donor in a cohort sampled during active COVID-19. CDR3s include the opening cysteine and the closing phenylalanine or tryptophan. Each record gives: clone size, J gene, V gene, D gene, CDR3 DNA, CDR3 protein. The D gene is left open where the match is weak. A clone size is listed for some rows: how often the clone was seen (once, few, many), or a class if it is expanded.

>-|TRBJ2-7|TRBV30|-
TGTGCCTGGTGGAGGGTGGTCACCTACGAGCAGTACTTC
CAWWRVVTYEQYF
>-|TRBJ1-6|TRBV10-1|-
TGCGCCAGCAGTGAGAACGGATGGGGCAGGGAAAGTTTAAATTCACCCCTCCACTTT
CASSENGWGRESLNSPLHF
>-|TRBJ2-1|TRBV27|TRBD1
TGTGCCAGCAGTTCCTACGCCCCAGGGGGACATGAGCAGTTCTTC
CASSSYAPGGHEQFF
>-|TRBJ2-1|TRBV27|TRBD2
TGTGCCAGCAGTTGGTCGCTAGCGGGGGCCCGGGGGGATGAGCAGTTCTTC
CASSWSLAGARGDEQFF
>-|TRBJ2-7|TRBV28|TRBD2
TGTGCCACAAAGCCTTCTAGCGGGATTTACGAGCAGTACTTC
CATKPSSGIYEQYF
>-|TRBJ2-7|TRBV4-1|TRBD2
TGCGCCAGCAGCCATGGCGGCGGGAGAATCAACGAGCAGTACTTC
CASSHGGGRINEQYF
>-|TRBJ1-4|TRBV28|-
TGTGCCAGCAGCTCCTATAATGAAAAACTGTTTTTT
CASSSYNEKLFF
>-|TRBJ2-1|TRBV6-1|TRBD1
TGTGCCAGCAGTGAACAGGGGGCAGGATCCTACAATGAGCAGTTCTTC
CASSEQGAGSYNEQFF
>-|TRBJ1-3|TRBV20-1|-
TGCAGTGCTAGTGGGAGGGAGAGCTCTGGAAACACCATATATTTT
CSASGRESSGNTIYF
>-|TRBJ2-1|TRBV24-1|TRBD2
TGTGCCACCGGGGGGGAAGGGTCGCCTGAGCAGTTCTTC
CATGGEGSPEQFF
>-|TRBJ2-1|TRBV7-2|TRBD2
TGTGCCAGCAGCTTATCAGGTGCGGGAGGGACTTACAATGAGCAGTTCTTC
CASSLSGAGGTYNEQFF
>-|TRBJ2-7|TRBV12-5|TRBD1
TGTGCTAGTGCCCATGGGACAGGCTTATCCTACGAGCAGTACTTC
CASAHGTGLSYEQYF
>-|TRBJ2-2|TRBV5-1|-
TGCGCCAGCAGCTTGGACAGGGCGAACACCGGGGAGCTGTTTTTT
CASSLDRANTGELFF
>once|TRBJ1-1|TRBV2|-
TGTGCCAGCAGATCCACGGGCACTGAAGCTTTCTTT
CASRSTGTEAFF
>-|TRBJ2-5|TRBV2|-
TGTGCCAGCAGAGAGGGCCAAGAGACCCAGTACTTC
CASREGQETQYF
>-|TRBJ2-2|TRBV5-4|TRBD2
TGTGCCAGCAGCTGGGGACTAGCGGGAGCCGGGGAGCTGTTTTTT
CASSWGLAGAGELFF
>-|TRBJ2-2|TRBV27|-
TGTGCCAGCAGTTTATCGAGCGGGGAGCTGTTTTTT
CASSLSSGELFF
>-|TRBJ1-5|TRBV28|TRBD1
TGTGCCACCTACAGGGGATACAGGAGTAATCAGCCCCAGCATTTT
CATYRGYRSNQPQHF
>-|TRBJ2-3|TRBV9|-
TGTGCCAGCAGCCCAAGGGGGGGCGGGCCAGATACGCAGTATTTT
CASSPRGGGPDTQYF
>-|TRBJ2-1|TRBV2|TRBD2
TGTGCCAGTCGTCCGGGGGGCAATGAGCAGTTCTTC
CASRPGGNEQFF